Sequencing of this TCR beta chain was carried out in a study of blood T cell repertoires in COVID-19 (TCRdb year 2020). About the full investigation: The collaborator samples originated in the United States, Italy and Spain and spanned the acute and convalescent phases of COVID-19. Nearly every sample came with metadata listing a de-identified subject ID, COVID-19 status, age in years and sex. The dataset comprised deeply sampled blood TCRbeta repertoires from subjects exposed to, actively infected with, or recovered from COVID-19. A freely available public database, intended as a resource for researchers studying the immune response to SARS-CoV-2, is where the repertoires were released. Where available, HLA class I and class II types were obtained from metadata supplied by the sample provider rather than from assay-based typing. The samples were drawn from two sources: the first 160 participants of the ongoing ImmuneRACE study, and 1,254 subjects contributed by 6 global collaborators. The prospective study material was composed of cDNA or gDNA derived from T cells, B-cell-depleted T cells, or PBMCs.

Participants in the prospective study were enrolled through a virtual design, were aged 18 to 89 years, and lived in approximately 25 United States geographic areas. In the prospective study, participants were assigned to cohorts based on the clinical history participants reported in a screening survey and a study questionnaire. Recovered participants in ImmuneRACE Cohort 3 were defined by two consecutive negative NP/OP PCR tests, clearance by a healthcare professional, or resolution of symptoms. Mobile phlebotomists in the prospective study collected whole blood, serum and a nasopharyngeal or oropharyngeal swab from every participant. Additional blood draws and questionnaires over an approximately 2-month period could optionally be provided by prospective study participants. Blood samples from the prospective study were shipped frozen or at room temperature prior to DNA extraction. General study outcomes and caveats: The quantity of clinical and demographic metadata differed by source and by participant and was supplied without curation.

CDR1 and CDR2 are drawn from the germline V gene (reference sequence): GTSNPN, SVGIG. The CDR3 goes from the cysteine to the phenylalanine over 12 residues. Just CDR3 DNA is preserved here, 36 bases in frame from base 1. Trimming costs V 1 base and J 7 bases, and their ends lie 8 bases apart. This clone was counted only a few times. Its target antigen remains unknown. Base qualities are not at hand, and no much larger clone is one base apart. TCRbeta CDR3 regions were amplified from genomic DNA using the immunoSEQ Assay, a bias-controlled multiplex PCR. In the original analysis: The number of nucleated cells in each sample was estimated by amplification of reference gene primers within the assay. Sequence reads were collapsed and filtered to measure the absolute abundance of every unique TCRbeta CDR3 rearrangement. For each sample, productive Simpson clonality was calculated by taking the square root of Simpson's diversity index across productive rearrangements. Held by TCRdb, this immuneACCESS table contains in-frame sequences only and omits some clones. Under half of the omission traces to an unresolved V gene where checked; the cause of the rest is unknown. The V and J calls and clone size were taken over from that table, and D and trimming were inferred from the DNA. In this sample the table shows roughly 200,000 clones, approximately 90% of which occur a single time. 1.2% of the sample is taken by the ten largest.

The clonotype was recovered from a man younger than 45 who had recovered from COVID-19. Sequenced sample: PBMCs or T cells enriched from blood (not recorded which). The chain is made from TRBV30 and TRBJ1-5, with no D gene named confidently. The CDR3: CAWSGGIQPQHF. The DNA sequence is TGTGCCTGGAGTGGAGGAATCCAGCCCCAGCATTTT. Extended through the reference TRBV30 and TRBJ1-5 proteins, this CDR3 yields the full variable domain: SQTIHQWPATLVQPVGSPLSLECTVEGTSNPNLYWYRQAAGRGLQLLFYSVGIGQISSEVPQNLSASRPQDRQFILSSKKLLLSDSGFYLCAWSGGIQPQHFGDGTRLSIL.